This T cell receptor beta chain was identified in a study of CD8+ T cells in alopecia areata. Across the whole study: A 6-month period off drug followed tofacitinib, which lasted 6 to 18 months. Study findings and constraints: The study also sequences resident alphabeta T cells of normal skin in scalp samples. It was lesional scalp, especially alopecia totalis/universalis, that showed higher clonality than normal scalp.

This clone is a singleton in its sample. Its antigen remains unknown. Extraction of RNA preceded its reverse transcription into cDNA, which served as the sequencing template. The assay was immunoSEQ multiplex PCR, and TCRdb's table has in-frame clones only and misses some. The sample lists some 150,000 clones, about 66% occurring once. The study team obtained lesional scalp punch biopsies and peripheral blood from alopecia areata patients. Trimming took 3 bases from V and 6 from J, leaving 11 bases between them. The CDR3 contains 13 residues. From germline, CDR1 is LNHNV and CDR2 YYDKDF (reference sequence).

Here the sequenced sample was CD8+ T cells sorted from blood, taken at week 0. This TCR was sampled from a human donor with alopecia areata. This rearrangement joins TRBV15 to TRBJ1-1, with D uncertain. CDR3 sequence (DNA): TGTGCCACCAGCAGCTCGGAGTCCCCTGAAGCTTTCTTT. Residues: CATSSSESPEAFF.